Included here is one T cell receptor beta chain sequence, with context. There is no known antigen for this receptor. No qualities accompany the bases; no much larger clone lies one base away. Samples from volunteer blood donors who had recovered from COVID-19 were contributed by a second Seattle source. Whole blood was collected in K2EDTA tubes by collaborating institutions according to the institutions' own protocols. For TCRbeta analysis, collaborators shipped samples in one of three forms: frozen whole blood, isolated PBMCs, or DNA extracted from either of those sample types. These data are taken from a study of blood T cell repertoires in COVID-19 (dated by TCRdb to about 2020). Context from the whole study: The collaborator samples originated in the United States, Italy and Spain and spanned the acute and convalescent phases of COVID-19. The material from the prospective study consisted of cDNA or gDNA derived from T cells, B-cell-depleted T cells, or PBMCs. The dataset comprised deeply sampled blood TCRbeta repertoires from subjects exposed to, actively infected with, or recovered from COVID-19. The repertoires were released in a freely available public database meant as a resource for research on the immune response to SARS-CoV-2. The samples were drawn from the first 160 participants of the ongoing ImmuneRACE study and from more than 1,000 subjects provided by 6 global collaborators. A de-identified subject ID, COVID-19 status, age in years and sex were almost always included in the sample metadata. Where HLA class I and class II types were available, the types were taken from metadata supplied by the sample provider, not from assay-based typing. Beyond this particular receptor, the publication reports: How much clinical and demographic metadata was included differed by source and by participant, and the metadata was provided uncurated.

The immunoSEQ Assay, a bias-controlled multiplex PCR, was used to amplify TCRbeta CDR3 regions from genomic DNA. In the original analysis: Within the assay, amplification of reference gene primers was used to estimate how many nucleated cells each sample contained. To quantify the absolute abundance of each unique TCRbeta CDR3 rearrangement, sequence reads were collapsed and filtered. For each sample, productive Simpson clonality was calculated as the square root of Simpson's diversity index across productive rearrangements. TCRdb limited this immuneACCESS table to in-frame rearrangements with V and J called. A share of clones is missing; checked studies link under half to unresolved V genes, and the rest is unexplained. V, J and clone size reflect that table, while D and trimming were determined from the DNA. The sample yields approximately 130,000 clones; approximately 83% were counted once. The top ten hold about 17% of the sample.

The germline V gene encodes CDR1 SGHVS and CDR2 FQNEAQ. From cysteine to phenylalanine, the CDR3 is 16 amino acids long. Only CDR3 DNA is held: 48 bases, read in frame from base 1. V is pared back by 5 bases and J by 0 bases, with 14 bases lying between the germline termini. The rearrangement combines TRBV7-8 with TRBJ1-5, with a tentative D gene TRBD1 over 6 matching bases. Input material: peripheral blood. The source of this sequence is a woman in her forties or fifties who had recovered from COVID-19. The DNA is TGTGCCAGCAGCAAAGGGGCAGGGGCTAGCAATCAGCCCCAGCATTTT. Translated, it gives CASSKGAGASNQPQHF.